These 14 T cell receptor beta chains share one sample of origin, sequenced in a study of T cell repertoires in cytomegalovirus infection. The antigens of these receptors remain unknown. MiXCR, run by TCRdb on the reads, gives a single entry per CDR3 protein. The table lists about half a million distinct CDR3 sequences, roughly 46% of them singletons, with about 39% in the top ten. The starting material was cultured PBMCs, obtained from culture after CMV antigen stimulation. These receptors came from a human donor in good health (CMV status not recorded). Some clones in this sample may be carry-over from other donors' samples.

This clonotype occurred a few times. V is TRBV6-5 and J is TRBJ2-1, with 10 bases that match TRBD2. J gave up 2 bases and V 0 bases, and 7 bases lay outside the gene matches. This CDR3 is built from 18 residues. CDR1 is MNHEY and CDR2 is SVGAGI in the germline V gene. The CDR3 nucleotides read TGTGCCAGCAGTTACTCGATGCCCGGGACTAGCGCCTACAATGAGCAGTTCTTC. Translating it yields CASSYSMPGTSAYNEQFF.

Only a few counts were recorded for this clonotype. The gene calls are TRBV7-2 and TRBJ1-1; no definite D call. V shed 5 bases and J shed 0 bases, with 10 bases lying between them. The CDR3 loop spans 14 amino acids. Germline V gene data show CDR1 as SGHTA and CDR2 as FQGNSA. This chain's CDR3 is CASSRAALNTEAFF. Here the CDR3 DNA reads TGTGCCAGCAGCCGCGCCGCCTTGAACACTGAAGCTTTCTTT.

This clonotype was detected a few times. V is TRBV7-2 and J is TRBJ2-3; 10 positions match TRBD2. There are 16 residues in the CDR3. Germline trimming cut 5 bases from V and 3 bases from J; bases unmatched to any gene: 8. The germline V gene has CDR1 SGHTA and CDR2 FQGNSA. CDR3 nucleotides: TGTGCCAGCAGCGTGTCCTCTAGCGGGGGTACAGATACGCAGTATTTT. This translates into CASSVSSSGGTDTQYF.

The chain is built from TRBV6-2 or TRBV6-3 and TRBJ2-3, with D unclear. The CDR3 loop spans 14 amino acids. Germline V gene lookup returns CDR1 MNHEY and CDR2 SVGEGT. Trimming cost V 6 bases and J 0 bases, with 10 bases left between them. The CDR3 DNA reads TGTGCCAGCAGGAAACAGAGTAGCACAGATACGCAGTATTTT. The encoded protein is CASRKQSSTDTQYF.

The chain uses TRBV7-6 and TRBJ2-6; D not resolved. The V end lost 1 base, the J end lost 4 bases, and 17 bases lay between the germline ends. CDR3 length: 18 residues. The germline CDR1 and CDR2 sequences are SGHVS and FNYEAQ. The CDR3 DNA sequence: TGTGCCAGCAGCTTAGGTGGTGGGTTCCCCCCCGGGGCCAACGTCCTGACTTTC. Amino acid sequence: CASSLGGGFPPGANVLTF. The full variable domain, its missing parts supplied by reference TRBV7-6 and TRBJ2-6, is GAGVSQSPRYKVTKRGQDVALRCDPISGHVSLYWYRQALGQGPEFLTYFNYEAQQDKSGLPNDRFSAERPEGSISTLTIQRTEQRDSAMYRCASSLGGGFPPGANVLTFGAGSRLTVL.

The chain employs TRBV18 and TRBJ2-4, with 7 positions matching TRBD1. The trim removed 3 bases at V and 0 bases at J, leaving 5 bases unmatched. The CDR3 is 16 residues long. Per germline, CDR1 KGHSH and CDR2 LQKENI. The CDR3 region is CASSPGQRLAKNIQYF. The CDR3 nucleotides read TGTGCCAGCTCACCGGGACAGCGTCTAGCCAAAAACATTCAGTACTTC.

This clonotype has a handful of counts. The chain couples TRBV6-1 to TRBJ2-3; 11 bases are shared with TRBD2. Germline-derived CDR1 and CDR2 are MNHNS and SASEGT. With 3 bases clipped from V and 0 bases from J, the junction kept 8 bases outside the gene matches. This CDR3 has 18 amino acids. CDR3 protein: CASSEGLLAGGSTDTQYF. The CDR3 nucleotides read TGTGCCAGCAGTGAGGGACTGCTAGCGGGGGGAAGCACAGATACGCAGTATTTT.

The chain has TRBV29-1 and TRBJ1-5; 7 nucleotides align to TRBD1. V shed 4 bases and J 2 bases; nucleotides not matched to a gene: 2. Germline values: CDR1 SQVTM, CDR2 ANQGSEA. This CDR3 is 13 amino acids long. In DNA form, the CDR3 reads TGCAGCGTTGCCGGACAGGGCAATCAGCCCCAGCATTTT. As protein: CSVAGQGNQPQHF.

The chain couples TRBV27 to TRBJ2-3; 11 nucleotides match TRBD1. Germline V gene lookup returns CDR1 MNHEY and CDR2 SMNVEV (reference sequence). Germline trimming cut 6 bases from V and 0 bases from J; bases unmatched to any gene: 14. This CDR3 contains 19 residues. CDR3 sequence: CASRRVGTGGVLSTDTQYF. CDR3 DNA: TGTGCCAGCAGGCGCGTCGGGACAGGGGGTGTTTTGAGCACAGATACGCAGTATTTT.

The gene calls are TRBV7-6 and TRBJ1-5; tentatively, D is TRBD1 (6 bases). The CDR3 spans 17 residues. The ends were cut back, 6 bases at V and 2 bases at J, with 20 bases in the middle. From germline, CDR1 is SGHVS and CDR2 FNYEAQ. In DNA form, the CDR3 reads TGTGCCAGCAGTAGGGGAATAGGGAGGGGGGGCAATCAGCCCCAGCATTTT. Translation gives CASSRGIGRGGNQPQHF.

In its sample, this clonotype was seen many times. V usage is TRBV7-9 and J usage is TRBJ2-7; possibly TRBD2 for D (5 bases). The V end was cut by 4 bases, the J end by 6 bases, with 7 bases between. Germline values: CDR1 SEHNR, CDR2 FQNEAQ (reference sequence). CDR3 length: 11 amino acids. The CDR3 DNA is TGTGCCAGCAGCTCCGGAGGCGAGCAGTACTTC. Amino acid sequence: CASSSGGEQYF.

In this sample, this clonotype turned up once. V and J are TRBV14 and TRBJ2-3; weak D call: TRBD2 (5 bases). In germline, CDR1 is SGHDN, CDR2 FVKESK. The CDR3 sequence is 14 residues long. V was clipped by 4 bases and J by 5 bases, with 13 bases between them. The CDR3 sequence: CASSRERVIDTQYF. The CDR3 DNA sequence: TGTGCCAGCAGCCGAGAGAGGGTGATAGATACGCAGTATTTT.

This clonotype was seen a single time. The chain uses TRBV29-1 and TRBJ2-1; D is unclear. Germline CDR1 and CDR2: SQVTM and ANQGSEA. The CDR3 sequence is 12 residues long. Between the trimmed V and J ends, which lost 4 bases and 1 base, there was a span of 5 bases. The CDR3 DNA reads TGCAGCGTTGGACGGTCCTACAATGAGCAGTTCTTC. Amino acids: CSVGRSYNEQFF.

The J gene is TRBJ1-4, the V gene TRBV7-2; D may be TRBD1 (5 bases). The germline CDR1 and CDR2 sequences are SGHTA and FQGNSA. V shed 6 bases and J shed 0 bases, with 8 bases lying between them. This CDR3 region has 14 residues. CDR3 protein: CASRIGATNEKLFF. The CDR3 coding sequence is TGTGCCAGCAGAATAGGGGCAACTAATGAAAAACTGTTTTTT.